Listed below are T cell receptor beta chains from one sample, sequenced in a study of blood T cell repertoires in COVID-19. Sequenced by immunoSEQ multiplex PCR; TCRdb stores in-frame clones only, minus some. The repertoire has some 250,000 clones, 91% of them found once; the top ten carry approximately 1.2%. The sequenced material came from PBMCs or T cells enriched from blood (not recorded which). These receptors all come from a human donor in a cohort exposed to, infected with or recovered from COVID-19 (not recorded which). The donor label of this sample is uncertain. Both conserved end residues are part of each CDR3. Each record gives: J gene, V gene, D gene, clone size, CDR3 DNA, CDR3 protein. The D gene is left open where the match is weak. Not every row has a clone size; where given, it reads once, few, many or a size class.

j_call: TRBJ1-1; v_call: TRBV21-1; d_call: -; clone_size: -; cdr3_nt: TGTGCCAGCAGCAAACCACGGGGAAAAGGGAGGAACACTGAAGCTTTCTTT; cdr3_aa: CASSKPRGKGRNTEAFF
j_call: TRBJ2-3; v_call: TRBV6-2/TRBV6-3; d_call: -; clone_size: -; cdr3_nt: TGTGCCAGCAGTCCCCTAGCGCCGACCACAGATACGCAGTATTTT; cdr3_aa: CASSPLAPTTDTQYF
j_call: TRBJ2-3; v_call: TRBV9; d_call: -; clone_size: -; cdr3_nt: TGTGCCAGCAGCGTAGATATTGGGAAGCGGGGCACAGATACGCAGTATTTT; cdr3_aa: CASSVDIGKRGTDTQYF
j_call: TRBJ1-1; v_call: TRBV19; d_call: TRBD1; clone_size: -; cdr3_nt: TGTGCCAGTAGTAGTACCGGGACAGGGATGGCTTTCTTT; cdr3_aa: CASSSTGTGMAFF
j_call: TRBJ2-2; v_call: TRBV6-6; d_call: -; clone_size: -; cdr3_nt: TGTGCCAGCTATCCGGCGGGGAACGGGGAGCTGTTTTTT; cdr3_aa: CASYPAGNGELFF
j_call: TRBJ1-2; v_call: TRBV12-5; d_call: -; clone_size: once; cdr3_nt: TGTGCTAGTGTTTCTTCACTGGGCTACACCTTC; cdr3_aa: CASVSSLGYTF
j_call: TRBJ1-6; v_call: TRBV19; d_call: TRBD1; clone_size: -; cdr3_nt: TGTGCCAGTAGTACTAACAGGGGGCGAATGTATTCACCCCTCCACTTT; cdr3_aa: CASSTNRGRMYSPLHF
j_call: TRBJ2-7; v_call: TRBV14; d_call: -; clone_size: few; cdr3_nt: TGTGCCAGCAGCCAGACGTGGGGCCCCAGGCACTACGAGCAGTACTTC; cdr3_aa: CASSQTWGPRHYEQYF
j_call: TRBJ2-7; v_call: TRBV5-5; d_call: TRBD1; clone_size: -; cdr3_nt: TGTGCCAGCAGCTTGCTCCTTGGACAGGGGGCATCCAGAATATACTACGAGCAGTACTTC; cdr3_aa: CASSLLLGQGASRIYYEQYF
j_call: TRBJ2-7; v_call: TRBV7-9; d_call: TRBD1; clone_size: -; cdr3_nt: TGTGCCAGCAGCCGCCGGGACAGCTACGAGCAGTACTTC; cdr3_aa: CASSRRDSYEQYF
j_call: TRBJ1-2; v_call: TRBV27; d_call: TRBD1; clone_size: few; cdr3_nt: TGTGCCAGCAGTCCCACGCTTTTCAGTGGGACAGCTCAATATGGCTACACCTTC; cdr3_aa: CASSPTLFSGTAQYGYTF
j_call: TRBJ1-1; v_call: TRBV21-1; d_call: -; clone_size: -; cdr3_nt: TGTGCCAGCAGCAAAGGTGCGTCCGATAACACTGAAGCTTTCTTT; cdr3_aa: CASSKGASDNTEAFF
j_call: TRBJ2-1; v_call: TRBV19; d_call: TRBD2; clone_size: -; cdr3_nt: TGTGCCTCAACGGGGGGGAATTACAATGAGCAGTTCTTC; cdr3_aa: CASTGGNYNEQFF
j_call: TRBJ2-7; v_call: TRBV7-2; d_call: TRBD2; clone_size: many; cdr3_nt: TGTGCCAGCAGCTTCCTGGGACTATCCTACGAGCAGTACTTC; cdr3_aa: CASSFLGLSYEQYF
j_call: TRBJ2-1; v_call: TRBV7-2; d_call: -; clone_size: -; cdr3_nt: TGTGCCAGCAGCCCCCCCGGCGGCTACAATGAGCAGTTCTTC; cdr3_aa: CASSPPGGYNEQFF
j_call: TRBJ2-7; v_call: TRBV6-5; d_call: -; clone_size: once; cdr3_nt: TGTGCCAGCAGGACAGTAAGAGACTCCTACGAGCAGTACTTC; cdr3_aa: CASRTVRDSYEQYF
j_call: TRBJ2-7; v_call: TRBV5-5; d_call: -; clone_size: -; cdr3_nt: TGTGCCAGCAGCTTCGGAGGGCTAACGTCGATCGGCGAGCAGTACTTC; cdr3_aa: CASSFGGLTSIGEQYF
j_call: TRBJ2-3; v_call: TRBV5-1; d_call: TRBD2; clone_size: -; cdr3_nt: TGCGCCAGCAGCCTTGGGGAGGGAAAGGCAGATACGCAGTATTTT; cdr3_aa: CASSLGEGKADTQYF
j_call: TRBJ1-6; v_call: TRBV24-1; d_call: -; clone_size: -; cdr3_nt: TGTGCCACCAGCGCCGGGGTAGGGCATTCACCCCTCCACTTT; cdr3_aa: CATSAGVGHSPLHF
j_call: TRBJ2-2; v_call: TRBV7-9; d_call: TRBD2; clone_size: -; cdr3_nt: TGTGCCAGCAGCCCGGGGGGGAACACCGGGGAGCTGTTTTTT; cdr3_aa: CASSPGGNTGELFF
j_call: TRBJ1-1; v_call: TRBV5-6; d_call: -; clone_size: -; cdr3_nt: TGTGCCAGTAGGGGGAGGGGAAATACTGAAGCTTTCTTT; cdr3_aa: CASRGRGNTEAFF
j_call: TRBJ2-2; v_call: TRBV11-3; d_call: -; clone_size: -; cdr3_nt: TGTGCCAGCAGCCCCGTTGCGGGGAGCACCGGGGAGCTGTTTTTT; cdr3_aa: CASSPVAGSTGELFF
j_call: TRBJ2-3; v_call: TRBV7-9; d_call: TRBD1; clone_size: -; cdr3_nt: TGTGCCAGCAGCCCCCGACAGGGGGGCTACACAGATACGCAGTATTTT; cdr3_aa: CASSPRQGGYTDTQYF
j_call: TRBJ2-7; v_call: TRBV6-5; d_call: -; clone_size: -; cdr3_nt: TGTGCCAGCAGTTCCCCGGGGTACACCTACGAGCAGTACTTC; cdr3_aa: CASSSPGYTYEQYF
j_call: TRBJ1-5; v_call: TRBV4-1; d_call: TRBD1; clone_size: -; cdr3_nt: TGCGCCAGCAGCCAAGATTTTGGGACAGGGAATCAGCCCCAGCATTTT; cdr3_aa: CASSQDFGTGNQPQHF
j_call: TRBJ1-2; v_call: TRBV6-5; d_call: -; clone_size: -; cdr3_nt: TGTGCCAGCAGTTCCTCTACGGGGTACTATGGCTACACCTTC; cdr3_aa: CASSSSTGYYGYTF
j_call: TRBJ2-3; v_call: TRBV2; d_call: TRBD2; clone_size: -; cdr3_nt: TGTGCCAGCACCGGTAGCGGGGTGAGAGATACGCAGTATTTT; cdr3_aa: CASTGSGVRDTQYF
j_call: TRBJ2-2; v_call: TRBV4-1; d_call: -; clone_size: once; cdr3_nt: TGCGCCAGCAGCTTCCCAAGCCGGGGGAACCCTTCGAACACCGGGGAGCTGTTTTTT; cdr3_aa: CASSFPSRGNPSNTGELFF
j_call: TRBJ1-1; v_call: TRBV19; d_call: -; clone_size: -; cdr3_nt: TGTGCCAGTAACCTTGGGAGGGAACCTTTCTTT; cdr3_aa: CASNLGREPFF
j_call: TRBJ2-6; v_call: TRBV7-8; d_call: -; clone_size: -; cdr3_nt: TGTGCCAGCAGCTTAGAGGCCCGGGGTTCCGGGGCCAACGTCCTGACTTTC; cdr3_aa: CASSLEARGSGANVLTF
j_call: TRBJ2-4; v_call: TRBV19; d_call: TRBD1; clone_size: -; cdr3_nt: TGTGCCAGTAGTGGGTGGCGGGGCAAGGGACAGGGGGCGGGCATTCAGTACTTC; cdr3_aa: CASSGWRGKGQGAGIQYF
j_call: TRBJ1-2; v_call: TRBV29-1; d_call: -; clone_size: -; cdr3_nt: TGCAGCCGGACACACACCGGGGGCTACACCTTC; cdr3_aa: CSRTHTGGYTF
j_call: TRBJ2-1; v_call: TRBV9; d_call: TRBD2; clone_size: -; cdr3_nt: TGTGCCAGCAGCCCCTCAGGCGGGGGGGACAATGAGCAGTTCTTC; cdr3_aa: CASSPSGGGDNEQFF
j_call: TRBJ2-2; v_call: TRBV4-1; d_call: -; clone_size: -; cdr3_nt: TGCGCCAGCAGCGACACTACCGGGGAGCTGTTTTTT; cdr3_aa: CASSDTTGELFF
j_call: TRBJ2-5; v_call: TRBV5-1; d_call: -; clone_size: -; cdr3_nt: TGCGCCAGCAGATCCCGGCAGGGACTTGCGACCCAGTACTTC; cdr3_aa: CASRSRQGLATQYF
j_call: TRBJ2-3; v_call: TRBV4-1; d_call: -; clone_size: -; cdr3_nt: TGCGCCAGCAGGCGGGACGGATTTACCGATACGCAGTATTTT; cdr3_aa: CASRRDGFTDTQYF
j_call: TRBJ1-4; v_call: TRBV7-3; d_call: TRBD1; clone_size: once; cdr3_nt: TGTGCCAGCAGCCCTACAGGGGGAGCTAATGAAAAACTGTTTTTT; cdr3_aa: CASSPTGGANEKLFF
j_call: TRBJ1-6; v_call: TRBV12-3/TRBV12-4; d_call: TRBD1; clone_size: -; cdr3_nt: TGTGCCAGCAATCCGGGACAGAATTCACCCCTCCACTTT; cdr3_aa: CASNPGQNSPLHF
j_call: TRBJ1-1; v_call: TRBV7-3; d_call: -; clone_size: once; cdr3_nt: TGTGCCAGCAGCTTAACGTCCGGGAACACTGAAGCTTTCTTT; cdr3_aa: CASSLTSGNTEAFF
j_call: TRBJ1-1; v_call: TRBV7-3; d_call: -; clone_size: -; cdr3_nt: TGTGCCAGCAGCTTATCAGGGTGGGACACTGAAGCTTTCTTT; cdr3_aa: CASSLSGWDTEAFF
j_call: TRBJ1-2; v_call: TRBV5-4; d_call: -; clone_size: once; cdr3_nt: TGTGCCAGCAGCTCCCTGGCAGGCACCTATGGCTACACCTTC; cdr3_aa: CASSSLAGTYGYTF
j_call: TRBJ1-6; v_call: TRBV30; d_call: -; clone_size: -; cdr3_nt: TGTGCCTGGAGAGAGGATTCACCCCTCCACTTT; cdr3_aa: CAWREDSPLHF
j_call: TRBJ1-2; v_call: TRBV30; d_call: -; clone_size: -; cdr3_nt: TGTGCCTGGTCCCACGGGGGGCGAGGAAAGGATGGCTACACCTTC; cdr3_aa: CAWSHGGRGKDGYTF
j_call: TRBJ1-4; v_call: TRBV29-1; d_call: -; clone_size: -; cdr3_nt: TGCAGCGTTGAGGGACAAGAAAAACTGTTTTTT; cdr3_aa: CSVEGQEKLFF
j_call: TRBJ1-6; v_call: TRBV7-2; d_call: -; clone_size: -; cdr3_nt: TGTGCCAGCAGCTTTGGAGGGTCTGTTTTTGGGGAAAGGAACTTT; cdr3_aa: CASSFGGSVFGERNF
j_call: TRBJ2-5; v_call: TRBV27; d_call: -; clone_size: -; cdr3_nt: TGTGCCAGCAGTTTGGGATCCTTAGGGACAACGCAGCAAGAGACCCAGTACTTC; cdr3_aa: CASSLGSLGTTQQETQYF
j_call: TRBJ2-1; v_call: TRBV6-2/TRBV6-3; d_call: TRBD1; clone_size: -; cdr3_nt: TGTGCCAGCAGTCGACAGGGGACGTCCTACAATGAGCAGTTCTTC; cdr3_aa: CASSRQGTSYNEQFF
j_call: TRBJ1-5; v_call: TRBV20-1; d_call: TRBD1; clone_size: -; cdr3_nt: TGCAGTGCTAGTGCCGAGGACAGGGAGTGGCAGCCCCAGCATTTT; cdr3_aa: CSASAEDREWQPQHF
j_call: TRBJ1-2; v_call: TRBV15; d_call: -; clone_size: once; cdr3_nt: TGTGCCACCAGCAGAGGTCAGGGGTTATTAGGTGGCTACACCTTC; cdr3_aa: CATSRGQGLLGGYTF
j_call: TRBJ2-5; v_call: TRBV3-1/TRBV3-2; d_call: -; clone_size: -; cdr3_nt: TGTGCCAGCAGCCAAACGGGGCAAGAGACCCAGTACTTC; cdr3_aa: CASSQTGQETQYF
j_call: TRBJ2-5; v_call: TRBV3-1/TRBV3-2; d_call: TRBD1; clone_size: -; cdr3_nt: TGTGCCAGCAGTTCACAGGGGGCAATAGGGGAGACCCAGTACTTC; cdr3_aa: CASSSQGAIGETQYF
j_call: TRBJ2-1; v_call: TRBV11-3; d_call: TRBD1; clone_size: -; cdr3_nt: TGTGCCAGCAGCTTATCCGGGACAGGGTGGTATGAGCAGTTCTTC; cdr3_aa: CASSLSGTGWYEQFF
j_call: TRBJ2-7; v_call: TRBV29-1; d_call: TRBD1; clone_size: -; cdr3_nt: TGCAGCGTTGAAGCCGGGACAGCAACCTACGAGCAGTACTTC; cdr3_aa: CSVEAGTATYEQYF